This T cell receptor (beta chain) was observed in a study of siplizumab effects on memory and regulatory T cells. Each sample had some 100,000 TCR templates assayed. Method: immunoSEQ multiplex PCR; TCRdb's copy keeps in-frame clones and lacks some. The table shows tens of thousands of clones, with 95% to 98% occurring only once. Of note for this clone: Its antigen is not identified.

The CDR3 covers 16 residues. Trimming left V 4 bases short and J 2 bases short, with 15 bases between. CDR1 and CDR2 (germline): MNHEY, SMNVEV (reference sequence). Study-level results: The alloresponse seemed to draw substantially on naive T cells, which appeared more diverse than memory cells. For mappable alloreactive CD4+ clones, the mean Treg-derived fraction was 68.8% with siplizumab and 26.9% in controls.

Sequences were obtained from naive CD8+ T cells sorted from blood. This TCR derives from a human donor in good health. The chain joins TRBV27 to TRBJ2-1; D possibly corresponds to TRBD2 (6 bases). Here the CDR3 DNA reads TGTGCCAGCAGTTACCTGGGGGAGCGGGCCTACAATGAGCAGTTCTTC. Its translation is CASSYLGERAYNEQFF.